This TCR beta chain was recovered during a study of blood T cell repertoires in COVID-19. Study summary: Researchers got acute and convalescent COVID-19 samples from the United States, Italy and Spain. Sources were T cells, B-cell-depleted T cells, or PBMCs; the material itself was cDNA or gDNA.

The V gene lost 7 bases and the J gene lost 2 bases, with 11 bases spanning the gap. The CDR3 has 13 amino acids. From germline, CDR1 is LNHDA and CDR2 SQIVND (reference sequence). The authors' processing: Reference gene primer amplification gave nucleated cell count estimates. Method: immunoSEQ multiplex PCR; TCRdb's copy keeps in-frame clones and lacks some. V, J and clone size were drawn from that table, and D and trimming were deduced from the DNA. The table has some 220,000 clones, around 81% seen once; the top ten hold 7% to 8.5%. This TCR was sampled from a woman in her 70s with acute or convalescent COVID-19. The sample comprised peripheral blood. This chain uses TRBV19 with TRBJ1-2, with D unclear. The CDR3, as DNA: TGTGCCAGTATCTCAACAACCAACTATGGCTACACCTTC. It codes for CASISTTNYGYTF.